A single sample gave rise to the 8 T cell receptor beta chains below, sequenced in a study of cytomegalovirus exposure and HLA in healthy donors. The PCR had 60 Vbeta and 13 Jbeta primers. TCRdb's table, derived via immunoSEQ multiplex PCR, lists solely in-frame clones and lacks some. The sample contains just under 95,000 clones, more than 75% of which appear only once. Material: PBMCs. The receptor source for this set is a human donor in good health.

This clone was detected once. The V call is TRBV4-3, the J call TRBJ2-3; 9 bases match TRBD1. CDR1 and CDR2 (germline): LGHNA, YSLEER. The CDR3 totals 15 residues. Trimming cost V 2 bases and J 5 bases; bases outside gene matches: 5. CDR3 bases: TGCGCCAGCAGCCAACTGGGACAGGGAATAGATACGCAGTATTTT. It encodes CASSQLGQGIDTQYF.

The genes are TRBV7-9 and TRBJ2-7; TRBD2 matches at 7 bases. Germline trimming cut 6 bases from V and 1 base from J; bases unmatched to any gene: 9. This CDR3 is 15 amino acids long. The V gene's germline CDR1 is SEHNR and CDR2 FQNEAQ (reference sequence). The CDR3 region is CASSAGLDLSYEQYF. The CDR3 region has the DNA TGTGCCAGCAGTGCCGGACTAGATTTATCCTACGAGCAGTACTTC.

The chain employs TRBV28 and TRBJ2-7; 7 bases match TRBD2. The CDR3 contains 17 residues. Per germline, CDR1 MDHEN and CDR2 SYDVKM. V lost 6 bases to trimming and J lost 3 bases; unmatched junction nucleotides: 17. CDR3 bases: TGTGCCAGCAGCGACCTAGCGGCTATAGGGCTCGGCTACGAGCAGTACTTC. Translating gives CASSDLAAIGLGYEQYF.

This rearrangement joins TRBV6-5 to TRBJ2-3, with a weak D call TRBD2 (5 bases). CDR1 is MNHEY and CDR2 is SVGAGI in the germline V gene. V gave up 2 bases and J gave up 4 bases, with 7 bases separating them. This CDR3 comprises 13 residues. CDR3 sequence: CASSYLEADTQYF. CDR3 DNA: TGTGCCAGCAGTTACCTGGAGGCAGATACGCAGTATTTT.

The chain couples TRBV28 to TRBJ2-4; perhaps TRBD1 as D (6 bases). V lost 7 bases and J lost 0, with 13 bases in between. The CDR3 spans 15 residues. Germline CDR1 reads MDHEN; CDR2 reads SYDVKM. Here the CDR3 DNA reads TGTGCCAGCACCGAACAGGGTTTAGCCAAAAACATTCAGTACTTC. Translation: CASTEQGLAKNIQYF.

This sequence joins TRBV19 and TRBJ2-3, with D perhaps TRBD2 (5 bases). CDR3 length: 12 residues. The V gene's germline CDR1 is LNHDA and CDR2 SQIVND (reference sequence). With 5 bases removed from V and 5 bases from J, the gap between germline ends came to 8 bases. The CDR3 reads CASSLSGDTQYF. CDR3 DNA sequence: TGTGCCAGTAGTCTCAGCGGAGATACGCAGTATTTT.

The chain couples TRBV7-2 to TRBJ2-2; TRBD2 might be the D (5 bases). Germline CDR1 and CDR2: SGHTA and FQGNSA. Deletions cut 5 bases from V and 3 bases from J, with 13 bases between. This CDR3 comprises 15 residues. The CDR3 DNA follows: TGTGCCAGCAGCCCCGGGGTAGTCGACACCGGGGAGCTGTTTTTT. Protein sequence: CASSPGVVDTGELFF.

The rearrangement uses TRBV9 and TRBJ1-2; TRBD1 matches 8 bases. V lost 0 bases and J lost 9; bases outside the gene matches: 4. Germline lookup yields CDR1 SGDLS and CDR2 YYNGEE. This CDR3 region has 13 residues. The CDR3 loop reads CASSVEQGESYTF. Written as DNA, the CDR3 is TGTGCCAGCAGCGTAGAACAGGGGGAGAGCTACACCTTC.